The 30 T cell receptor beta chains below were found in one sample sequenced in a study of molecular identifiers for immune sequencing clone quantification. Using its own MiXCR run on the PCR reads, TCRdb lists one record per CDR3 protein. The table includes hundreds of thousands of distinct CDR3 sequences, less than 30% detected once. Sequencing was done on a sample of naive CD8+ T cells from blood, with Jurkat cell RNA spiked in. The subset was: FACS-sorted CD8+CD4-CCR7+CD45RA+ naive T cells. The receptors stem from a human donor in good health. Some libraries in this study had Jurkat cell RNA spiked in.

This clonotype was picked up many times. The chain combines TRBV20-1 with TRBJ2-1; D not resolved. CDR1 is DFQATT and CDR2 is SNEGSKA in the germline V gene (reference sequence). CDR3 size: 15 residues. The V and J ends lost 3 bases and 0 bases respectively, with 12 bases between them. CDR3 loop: CSASRSDSSYNEQFF. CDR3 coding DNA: TGCAGTGCTAGTCGGTCTGATAGCTCCTACAATGAGCAGTTCTTC.

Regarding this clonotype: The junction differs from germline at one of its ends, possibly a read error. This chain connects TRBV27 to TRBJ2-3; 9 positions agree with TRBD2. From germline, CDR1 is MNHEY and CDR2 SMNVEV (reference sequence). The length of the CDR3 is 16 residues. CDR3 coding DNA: TGTGCCGGCAGTAGACTAGCGGCCACTTTCACAGATACGCAGTATTTT. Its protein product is CAGSRLAATFTDTQYF.

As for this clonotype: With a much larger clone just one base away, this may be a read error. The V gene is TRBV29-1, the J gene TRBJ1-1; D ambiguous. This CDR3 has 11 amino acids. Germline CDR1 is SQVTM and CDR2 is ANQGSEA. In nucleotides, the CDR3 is TGCAGCGTCTTTCAAGGCACTGGAGCTTTCTTT. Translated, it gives CSVFQGTGAFF. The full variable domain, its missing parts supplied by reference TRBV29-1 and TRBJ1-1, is SAVISQKPSRDICQRGTSLTIQCQVDSQVTMMFWYRQQPGQSLTLIATANQGSEATYESGFVIDKFPISRPNLTFSTLTVSNMSPEDSSIYLCSVFQGTGAFFGQGTRLTVV.

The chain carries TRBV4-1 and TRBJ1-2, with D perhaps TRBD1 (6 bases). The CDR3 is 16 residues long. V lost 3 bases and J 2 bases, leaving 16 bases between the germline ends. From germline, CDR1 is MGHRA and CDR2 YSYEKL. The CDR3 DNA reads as TGCGCCAGCAGCCACTTTGGAGCAACAGGGAACTATGGCTACACCTTC. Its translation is CASSHFGATGNYGYTF.

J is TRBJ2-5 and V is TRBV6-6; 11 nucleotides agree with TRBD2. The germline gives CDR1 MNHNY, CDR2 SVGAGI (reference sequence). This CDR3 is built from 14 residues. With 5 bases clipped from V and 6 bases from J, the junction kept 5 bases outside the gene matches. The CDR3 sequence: CASSPLAGEKTQYF. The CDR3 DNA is TGTGCCAGCAGTCCACTAGCGGGGGAGAAGACCCAGTACTTC.

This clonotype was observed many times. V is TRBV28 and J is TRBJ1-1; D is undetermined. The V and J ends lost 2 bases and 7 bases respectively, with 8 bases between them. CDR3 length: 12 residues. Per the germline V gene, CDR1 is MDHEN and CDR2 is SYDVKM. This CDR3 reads CASSLDRVEAFF. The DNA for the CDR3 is TGTGCCAGCAGTTTAGATCGGGTTGAAGCTTTCTTT.

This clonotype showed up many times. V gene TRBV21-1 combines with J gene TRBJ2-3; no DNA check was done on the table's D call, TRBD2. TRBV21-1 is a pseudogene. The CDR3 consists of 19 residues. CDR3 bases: TGTGCCAGCAACTCTTCCCCCTATCTAGCGGCGCTTACCACAGATACGCAGTATTTT. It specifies CASNSSPYLAALTTDTQYF.

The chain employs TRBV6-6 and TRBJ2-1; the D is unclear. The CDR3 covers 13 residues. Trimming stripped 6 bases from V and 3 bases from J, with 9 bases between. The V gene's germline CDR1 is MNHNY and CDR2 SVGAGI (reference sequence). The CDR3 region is CASSQEHYNEQFF. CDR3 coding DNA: TGTGCCAGCAGCCAGGAGCACTACAATGAGCAGTTCTTC.

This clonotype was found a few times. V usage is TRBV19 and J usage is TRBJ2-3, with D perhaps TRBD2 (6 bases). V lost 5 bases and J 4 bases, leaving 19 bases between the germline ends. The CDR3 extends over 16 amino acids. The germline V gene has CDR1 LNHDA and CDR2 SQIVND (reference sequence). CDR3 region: CASSGGTPSWADTQYF. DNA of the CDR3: TGTGCCAGTAGTGGCGGGACGCCTTCGTGGGCAGATACGCAGTATTTT.

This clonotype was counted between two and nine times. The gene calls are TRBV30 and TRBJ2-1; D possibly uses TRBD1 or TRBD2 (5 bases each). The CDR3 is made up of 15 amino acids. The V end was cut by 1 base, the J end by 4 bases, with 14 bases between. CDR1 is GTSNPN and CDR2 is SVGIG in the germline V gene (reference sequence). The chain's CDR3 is CAWSGRGAGYNEQFF. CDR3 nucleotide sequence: TGTGCCTGGAGTGGGAGAGGGGCAGGGTACAATGAGCAGTTCTTC. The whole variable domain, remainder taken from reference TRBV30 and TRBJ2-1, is SQTIHQWPATLVQPVGSPLSLECTVEGTSNPNLYWYRQAAGRGLQLLFYSVGIGQISSEVPQNLSASRPQDRQFILSSKKLLLSDSGFYLCAWSGRGAGYNEQFFGPGTRLTVL.

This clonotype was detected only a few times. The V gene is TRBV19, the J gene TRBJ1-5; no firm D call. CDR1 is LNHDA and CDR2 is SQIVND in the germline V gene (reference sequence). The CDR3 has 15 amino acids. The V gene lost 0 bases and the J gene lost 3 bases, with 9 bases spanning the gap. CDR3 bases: TGTGCCAGTAGTATAGATCTGGGATTCAATCAGCCCCAGCATTTT. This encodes CASSIDLGFNQPQHF.

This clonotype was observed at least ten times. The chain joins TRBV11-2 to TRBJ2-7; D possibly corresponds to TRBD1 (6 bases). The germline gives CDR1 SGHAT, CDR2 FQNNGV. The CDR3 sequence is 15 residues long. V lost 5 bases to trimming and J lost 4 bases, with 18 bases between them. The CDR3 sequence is CASSIHTGSRYEQYF. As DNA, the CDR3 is TGTGCCAGCAGCATCCACACAGGGTCGAGGTACGAGCAGTACTTC.

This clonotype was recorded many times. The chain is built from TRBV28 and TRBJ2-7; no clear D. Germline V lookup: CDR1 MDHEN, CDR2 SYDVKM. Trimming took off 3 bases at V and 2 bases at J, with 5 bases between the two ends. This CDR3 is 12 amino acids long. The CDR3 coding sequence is TGTGCCAGCAGTTTCCGGACCTACGAGCAGTACTTC. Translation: CASSFRTYEQYF.

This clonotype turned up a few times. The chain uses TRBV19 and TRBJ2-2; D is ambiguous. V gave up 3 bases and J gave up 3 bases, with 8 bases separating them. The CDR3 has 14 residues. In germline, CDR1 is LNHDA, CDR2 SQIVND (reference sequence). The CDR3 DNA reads TGTGCCAGTAGTATGTTTGGCTACACCGGGGAGCTGTTTTTT. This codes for CASSMFGYTGELFF.

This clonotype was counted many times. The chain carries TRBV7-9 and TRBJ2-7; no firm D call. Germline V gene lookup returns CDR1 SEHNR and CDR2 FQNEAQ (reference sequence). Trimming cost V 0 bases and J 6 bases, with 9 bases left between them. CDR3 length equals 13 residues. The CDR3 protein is CASSLAGLLEQYF. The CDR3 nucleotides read TGTGCCAGCAGCTTAGCCGGTCTGCTCGAGCAGTACTTC.

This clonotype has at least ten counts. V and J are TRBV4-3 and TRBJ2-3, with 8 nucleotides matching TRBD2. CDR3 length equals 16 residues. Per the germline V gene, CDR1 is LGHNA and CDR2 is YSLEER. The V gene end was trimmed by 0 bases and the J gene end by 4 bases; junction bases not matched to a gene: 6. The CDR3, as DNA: TGCGCCAGCAGCCAAGATATGACTAGCGCCCCAGATACGCAGTATTTT. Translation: CASSQDMTSAPDTQYF.

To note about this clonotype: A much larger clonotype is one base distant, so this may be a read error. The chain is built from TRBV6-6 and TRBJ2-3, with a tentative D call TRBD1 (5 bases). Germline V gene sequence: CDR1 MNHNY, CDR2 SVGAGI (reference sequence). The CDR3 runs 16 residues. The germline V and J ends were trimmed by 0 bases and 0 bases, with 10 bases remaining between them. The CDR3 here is CASSYSRTPSTDTQYF. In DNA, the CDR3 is TGTGCCAGCAGTTACTCGAGGACACCTAGCACAGATACGCAGTATTTT.

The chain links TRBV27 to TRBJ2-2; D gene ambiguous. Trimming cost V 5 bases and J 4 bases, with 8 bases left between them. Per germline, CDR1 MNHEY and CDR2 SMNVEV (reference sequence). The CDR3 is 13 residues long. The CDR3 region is CASSPSFTGELFF. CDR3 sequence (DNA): TGTGCCAGCAGTCCGAGTTTCACCGGGGAGCTGTTTTTT.

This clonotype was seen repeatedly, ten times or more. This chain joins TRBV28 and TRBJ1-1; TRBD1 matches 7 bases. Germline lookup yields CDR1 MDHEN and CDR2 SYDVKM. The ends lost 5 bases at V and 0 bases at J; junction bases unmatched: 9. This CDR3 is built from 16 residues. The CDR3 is CASSLTTGRMNTEAFF. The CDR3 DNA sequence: TGTGCCAGCAGTCTCACGACAGGGCGGATGAACACTGAAGCTTTCTTT. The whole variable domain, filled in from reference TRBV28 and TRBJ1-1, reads DVKVTQSSRYLVKRTGEKVFLECVQDMDHENMFWYRQDPGLGLRLIYFSYDVKMKEKGDIPEGYSVSREKKERFSLILESASTNQTSMYLCASSLTTGRMNTEAFFGQGTRLTVV.

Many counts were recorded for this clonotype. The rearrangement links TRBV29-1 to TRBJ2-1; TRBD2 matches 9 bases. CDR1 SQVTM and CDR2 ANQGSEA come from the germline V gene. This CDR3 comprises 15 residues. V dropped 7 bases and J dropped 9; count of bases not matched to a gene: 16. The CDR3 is CSAGGSLAGTGEQFF. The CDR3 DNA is TGCAGCGCCGGAGGGAGCCTAGCGGGGACCGGTGAGCAGTTCTTC.

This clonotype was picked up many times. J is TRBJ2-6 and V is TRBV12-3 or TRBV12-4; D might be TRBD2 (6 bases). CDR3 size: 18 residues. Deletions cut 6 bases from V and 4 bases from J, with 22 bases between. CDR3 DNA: TGTGCCAGCAGCTCGGAGGGGCCAGGAATGTTAGGGGCCAACGTCCTGACTTTC. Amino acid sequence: CASSSEGPGMLGANVLTF.

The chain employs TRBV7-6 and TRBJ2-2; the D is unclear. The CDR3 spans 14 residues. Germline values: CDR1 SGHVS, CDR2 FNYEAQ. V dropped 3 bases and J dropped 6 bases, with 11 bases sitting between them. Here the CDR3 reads CASSFAEWSGELFF. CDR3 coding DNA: TGTGCCAGCAGCTTTGCGGAATGGTCCGGGGAGCTGTTTTTT.

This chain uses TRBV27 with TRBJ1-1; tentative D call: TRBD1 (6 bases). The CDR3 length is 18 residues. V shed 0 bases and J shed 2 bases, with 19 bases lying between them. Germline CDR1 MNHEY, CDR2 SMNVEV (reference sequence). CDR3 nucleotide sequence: TGTGCCAGCAGTTTATCTGGGGGCCGATCGGTTATAAACACTGAAGCTTTCTTT. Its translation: CASSLSGGRSVINTEAFF.

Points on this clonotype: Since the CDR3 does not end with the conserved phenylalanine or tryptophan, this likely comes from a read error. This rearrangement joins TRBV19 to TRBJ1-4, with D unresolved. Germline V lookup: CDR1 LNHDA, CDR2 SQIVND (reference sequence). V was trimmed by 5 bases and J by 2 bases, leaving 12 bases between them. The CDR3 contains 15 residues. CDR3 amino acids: CASSPEGRTNEKLFL. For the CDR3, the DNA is TGTGCCAGTAGTCCCGAAGGCCGCACTAATGAAAAACTGTTTCTT.

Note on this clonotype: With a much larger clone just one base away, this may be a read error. The CDR3 reads CAGSPNYSNQPQHF. CDR3 coding DNA: TGTGCCGGCAGCCCAAATTATAGCAATCAGCCCCAGCATTTT. The chain recombines TRBV12-3 or TRBV12-4 with TRBJ1-5; D ambiguous. This CDR3 has 14 amino acids.

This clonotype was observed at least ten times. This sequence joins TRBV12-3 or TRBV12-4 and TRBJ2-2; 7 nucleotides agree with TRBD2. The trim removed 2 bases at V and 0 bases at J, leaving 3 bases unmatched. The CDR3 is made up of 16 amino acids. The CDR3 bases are TGTGCCAGCAGTTTAAGGGACTATCCGAACACCGGGGAGCTGTTTTTT. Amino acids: CASSLRDYPNTGELFF.

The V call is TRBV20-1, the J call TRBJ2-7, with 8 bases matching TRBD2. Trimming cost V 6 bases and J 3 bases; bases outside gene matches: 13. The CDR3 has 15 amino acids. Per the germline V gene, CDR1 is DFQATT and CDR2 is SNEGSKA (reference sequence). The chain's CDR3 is CSAQDAGRAVYEQYF. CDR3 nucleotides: TGCAGTGCCCAGGACGCCGGGAGGGCCGTCTACGAGCAGTACTTC.

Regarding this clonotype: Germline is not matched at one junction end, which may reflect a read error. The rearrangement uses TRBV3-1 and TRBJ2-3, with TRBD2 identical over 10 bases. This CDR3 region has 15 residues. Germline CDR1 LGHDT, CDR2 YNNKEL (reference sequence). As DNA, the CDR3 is TGTGCCAGCAGCCAACTAGCGGGAGTATTAGATACGCGGTATTTT. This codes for CASSQLAGVLDTRYF.

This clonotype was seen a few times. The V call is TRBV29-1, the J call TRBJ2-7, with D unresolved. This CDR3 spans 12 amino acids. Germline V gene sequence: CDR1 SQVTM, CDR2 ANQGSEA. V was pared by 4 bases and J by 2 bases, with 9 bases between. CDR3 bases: TGCAGCGTTGTGGCAGCAACCTACGAGCAGTACTTC. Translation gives CSVVAATYEQYF.

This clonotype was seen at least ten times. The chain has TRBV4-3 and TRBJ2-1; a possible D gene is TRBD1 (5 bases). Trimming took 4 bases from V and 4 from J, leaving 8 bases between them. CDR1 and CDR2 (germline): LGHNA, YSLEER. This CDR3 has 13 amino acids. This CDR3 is CASSRTGYNEQFF. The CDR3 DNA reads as TGCGCCAGCAGCCGAACAGGATACAATGAGCAGTTCTTC.